Below, 20 T cell receptor beta chains from the same sample are listed, as sequenced in a study of cytomegalovirus exposure and HLA in healthy donors. PCR amplification relied on 60 Vbeta primers (plus 13 Jbeta primers). Here immunoSEQ multiplex PCR was the method, and the copy in TCRdb shows in-frame clones only, minus some. Of approximately 130,000 clones listed, about 73% were seen once; the top ten hold around 2.6%. The material sequenced was PBMCs. The receptors stem from a human donor in good health.

The V call is TRBV30, the J call TRBJ2-1; D gene ambiguous. CDR1 is GTSNPN, CDR2 SVGIG, per germline (reference sequence). The CDR3 loop spans 16 amino acids. Trimming shortened V by 0 bases and J by 0 bases, and 12 bases separated the two germline ends. In nucleotides, the CDR3 is TGTGCCTGGAGTGTACAAAGTCTTTCCTCCTACAATGAGCAGTTCTTC. Its protein is CAWSVQSLSSYNEQFF. The entire variable domain, with the rest obtained from reference TRBV30 and TRBJ2-1, is as follows: SQTIHQWPATLVQPVGSPLSLECTVEGTSNPNLYWYRQAAGRGLQLLFYSVGIGQISSEVPQNLSASRPQDRQFILSSKKLLLSDSGFYLCAWSVQSLSSYNEQFFGPGTRLTVL.

The V call is TRBV6-6, the J call TRBJ2-2; D is undetermined. CDR3 length: 15 residues. The germline gives CDR1 MNHNY, CDR2 SVGAGI (reference sequence). Trimming stripped 3 bases from V and 4 bases from J, with 12 bases between. DNA for the CDR3: TGTGCCAGCAGTTATTTAGTCCGGAGCACCGGGGAGCTGTTTTTT. This codes for CASSYLVRSTGELFF.

CDR3 residues: CAISGGQGLSYEQYF. CDR3 in DNA: TGTGCCATCAGTGGGGGACAGGGCCTCTCCTACGAGCAGTACTTC. The J gene is TRBJ2-5, the V gene TRBV10-3; 9 bases agree with TRBD1. The DNA end favors TRBJ2-7, so the J call may be wrong. The CDR3 totals 15 residues. The germline gives CDR1 ENHRY, CDR2 SYGVKD.

The chain employs TRBV5-4 and TRBJ1-2; 10 positions agree with TRBD1. The CDR3 totals 15 residues. CDR1 is SGHNT and CDR2 is YYREEE in the germline V gene (reference sequence). V was clipped by 4 bases and J by 2 bases; unmatched bases: 5. CDR3 sequence: CASSQGTGANYGYTF. CDR3 DNA: TGTGCCAGCAGCCAAGGGACAGGGGCAAACTATGGCTACACCTTC.

The CDR3 nucleotides are TGTGCCAGCAGTCAGGAAGGGACTAGCGGGAGGGGTGGGCAGTTCTTC. The encoded protein is CASSQEGTSGRGGQFF. The rearrangement uses TRBV27 and TRBJ2-1; 16 bases line up with TRBD2. The junction had 10 bases not matched to a gene; V was cut back by 5 bases and J by 12 bases. CDR1 is MNHEY, CDR2 SMNVEV, per germline (reference sequence). There are 16 residues in the CDR3.

This chain connects TRBV19 to TRBJ2-3; TRBD2 agrees at 9 bases. The germline V gene has CDR1 LNHDA and CDR2 SQIVND (reference sequence). V lost 5 bases and J lost 4; bases outside the gene matches: 10. This CDR3 region has 16 residues. Here the CDR3 reads CASSPSGGGASDTQYF. The CDR3 DNA is TGTGCCAGTAGTCCCAGTGGCGGGGGGGCTTCAGATACGCAGTATTTT. Combining the CDR3 with reference TRBV19 and TRBJ2-3 gives the whole variable domain DGGITQSPKYLFRKEGQNVTLSCEQNLNHDAMYWYRQDPGQGLRLIYYSQIVNDFQKGDIAEGYSVSREKKESFPLTVTSAQKNPTAFYLCASSPSGGGASDTQYFGPGTRLTVL.

This clone has a single count. J is TRBJ2-7 and V is TRBV11-2; the match to TRBD2 covers 7 bases. The J segment lost 6 bases and the V segment lost 1 base, leaving 9 bases of the junction unmatched. CDR3 size: 15 residues. Germline V gene data show CDR1 as SGHAT and CDR2 as FQNNGV. CDR3 bases: TGTGCCAGCAGCTTAGGGACGACTAGCAACGGCGAGCAGTACTTC. Amino acids: CASSLGTTSNGEQYF. Looking up the rest from reference TRBV11-2 and TRBJ2-7 gives the full variable domain: EAGVAQSPRYKIIEKRQSVAFWCNPISGHATLYWYQQILGQGPKLLIQFQNNGVVDDSQLPKDRFSAERLKGVDSTLKIQPAKLEDSAVYLCASSLGTTSNGEQYFGPGTRLTVT.

The CDR3 sequence is CASSAARTGGLSGTEAFF. DNA for the CDR3: TGTGCCAGCTCGGCGGCGAGGACAGGGGGTTTGAGTGGCACTGAAGCTTTCTTT. V is TRBV18 and J is TRBJ1-1, with 10 bases aligning to TRBD1. The J segment lost 4 bases and the V segment lost 6 bases, leaving 17 bases of the junction unmatched. Germline CDR1 and CDR2: KGHSH and LQKENI. The CDR3 has 18 amino acids.

This clone was observed a handful of times. This chain uses TRBV25-1 with TRBJ2-7; D not resolved. The CDR3 consists of 12 residues. Between the trimmed V and J ends, which lost 0 bases and 9 bases, there was a span of 9 bases. The germline CDR1 and CDR2 sequences are MGHDK and SYGVNS. Written as DNA, the CDR3 is TGTGCCAGCAGTGAATATGAGACGGGGCAGTACTTC. Translation gives CASSEYETGQYF.

V is TRBV11-3 and J is TRBJ2-2, with 7 positions matching TRBD1. Germline V CDR1 and CDR2: SGHNT, YENEEA. V lost 5 bases and J lost 6; bases outside the gene matches: 6. There are 14 residues in the CDR3. This CDR3 reads CASSLRTGAGELFF. As DNA, the CDR3 is TGTGCCAGCAGCCTAAGGACAGGCGCCGGGGAGCTGTTTTTT.

Concerning this clone: One end of the junction fails to match germline, which may point to a read error. V gene TRBV7-9 combines with J gene TRBJ2-7, with D maybe TRBD1 (5 bases). The CDR3 extends over 19 amino acids. Germline V gene data show CDR1 as SEHNR and CDR2 as FQNEAQ (reference sequence). This CDR3 is CSSTPGSKPGAGPPHEQYF. The CDR3 DNA follows: TGTTCCAGCACCCCTGGCTCAAAACCGGGCGCAGGGCCGCCCCACGAGCAGTACTTC.

The V call is TRBV6-5, the J call TRBJ2-5; the D is unclear. Germline V CDR1 and CDR2: MNHEY, SVGAGI. The V end was cut by 2 bases, the J end by 5 bases, with 12 bases between. The CDR3 is 14 amino acids. CDR3 DNA: TGTGCCAGCAGTTACAGGAGCCCGAGGGAGACCCAGTACTTC. Amino acid sequence: CASSYRSPRETQYF.

The count of this clone is one. This chain connects TRBV7-8 to TRBJ2-1, with 8 bases lining up with TRBD2. From germline, CDR1 is SGHVS and CDR2 FQNEAQ. V dropped 1 base and J dropped 9; count of bases not matched to a gene: 11. The CDR3 covers 16 residues. In nucleotides, the CDR3 is TGTGCCAGCAGCTTAGTTGGTAGCGGGGCCTTCACTGAGCAGTTCTTC. It is translated as CASSLVGSGAFTEQFF.

This rearrangement joins TRBV11-3 to TRBJ1-1, with a tentative D call TRBD1 (6 bases). The length of the CDR3 is 15 residues. Deletions cut 5 bases from V and 1 base from J, with 14 bases between. The germline V gene has CDR1 SGHNT and CDR2 YENEEA. The CDR3 DNA reads TGTGCCAGCAGCCCGTGGGGGCAGCAGAACACTGAAGCTTTCTTT. Protein product: CASSPWGQQNTEAFF.

This rearrangement joins TRBV4-2 to TRBJ2-7, with 8 positions matching TRBD2. Trimming removed 0 bases from V and 5 bases from J; junction bases left unmatched: 9. The CDR3 runs 16 residues. The germline gives CDR1 LGHNA, CDR2 YNFKEQ. This CDR3 is CASSQDTGGASHEQYF. In DNA form, the CDR3 reads TGTGCCAGCAGCCAAGATACGGGGGGGGCCTCTCACGAGCAGTACTTC.

This clone appeared once. This chain connects TRBV5-6 to TRBJ2-1, with TRBD2 matching over 8 bases. J gave up 9 bases and V 4 bases, and 15 bases lay outside the gene matches. This CDR3 region has 16 residues. Germline assignment: CDR1 SGHDT and CDR2 YYEEEE. CDR3 protein: CASSPADPGLEAEQFF. The CDR3 bases are TGTGCCAGCAGCCCCGCGGACCCGGGACTAGAGGCTGAGCAGTTCTTC.

The chain uses TRBV25-1 and TRBJ1-2; perhaps TRBD1 as D (5 bases). CDR1 is MGHDK, CDR2 SYGVNS, per germline. This CDR3 comprises 13 residues. The V and J ends lost 6 bases and 1 base respectively, with 9 bases between them. The CDR3 reads CASRRRGNYGYTF. Here the CDR3 DNA reads TGTGCCAGCAGAAGAAGGGGTAACTATGGCTACACCTTC.

This clone was seen only once. The rearrangement joins TRBV5-6 to TRBJ1-1; TRBD1 might be the D (5 bases). V lost 3 bases and J lost 4, with 19 bases in between. Germline CDR1 SGHDT, CDR2 YYEEEE. CDR3 length: 16 amino acids. This CDR3 is CASSSVGQGLVTEAFF. The CDR3 coding sequence is TGTGCCAGCAGCTCGGTGGGTCAGGGTCTAGTCACTGAAGCTTTCTTT.

V is TRBV29-1 and J is TRBJ2-4, with D possibly TRBD2 on 5 matching bases. CDR3 size: 15 residues. V was clipped by 3 bases and J by 4 bases, with 16 bases between them. The germline gives CDR1 SQVTM, CDR2 ANQGSEA. CDR3 residues: CSVDPIGLMKNIQYF. Written as DNA, the CDR3 is TGCAGCGTTGATCCAATCGGACTGATGAAAAACATTCAGTACTTC.

V and J are TRBV2 and TRBJ2-3; 8 bases align to TRBD2. This CDR3 is built from 15 residues. Trimming removed 8 bases from V and 0 bases from J; junction bases left unmatched: 7. Germline-derived CDR1 and CDR2 are SNHLY and FYNNEI. CDR3 bases: TGTGCCAGCGGGTGGGCTAGCGGGAGCACAGATACGCAGTATTTT. Its protein is CASGWASGSTDTQYF.